This T cell receptor beta chain is drawn from a study of PD-1 blockade in classical Hodgkin lymphoma. Study-wide findings and caveats: With respect to the repertoire differences, their causes, possibly disease activity or prior therapy, remain undefined. CD4+ but not CD8+ TCR diversity rose significantly by C4D1.

Comment on this clone: As yet, its antigen is unknown.

Some clones are missing from TCRdb's copy, which holds only in-frame ones; the method was immunoSEQ multiplex PCR. Altogether around 30,000 clones are present, 82% being singletons, with the ten largest covering 30% to 35%. Each patient relapsed following autologous stem cell transplantation, and prior brentuximab vedotin exposure differed. The sequences come from peripheral blood mononuclear cells (PBMCs), collected at baseline. This TCR was recovered from a human donor with classical Hodgkin lymphoma.

The CDR3 bases are TGTGCCAGCAGTGAAGGGAGAACGGGCCAGCCCCAGCATTTT. It encodes CASSEGRTGQPQHF. This chain links TRBV2 with TRBJ1-5; D is unresolved. The germline V and J ends were trimmed by 1 base and 7 bases, with 11 bases remaining between them. Germline CDR1 is SNHLY and CDR2 is FYNNEI. The CDR3 is 14 residues long. The entire variable domain, with the rest obtained from reference TRBV2 and TRBJ1-5, is as follows: EPEVTQTPSHQVTQMGQEVILRCVPISNHLYFYWYRQILGQKVEFLVSFYNNEISEKSEIFDDQFSVERPDGSNFTLKIRSTKLEDSAMYFCASSEGRTGQPQHFGDGTRLSIL.